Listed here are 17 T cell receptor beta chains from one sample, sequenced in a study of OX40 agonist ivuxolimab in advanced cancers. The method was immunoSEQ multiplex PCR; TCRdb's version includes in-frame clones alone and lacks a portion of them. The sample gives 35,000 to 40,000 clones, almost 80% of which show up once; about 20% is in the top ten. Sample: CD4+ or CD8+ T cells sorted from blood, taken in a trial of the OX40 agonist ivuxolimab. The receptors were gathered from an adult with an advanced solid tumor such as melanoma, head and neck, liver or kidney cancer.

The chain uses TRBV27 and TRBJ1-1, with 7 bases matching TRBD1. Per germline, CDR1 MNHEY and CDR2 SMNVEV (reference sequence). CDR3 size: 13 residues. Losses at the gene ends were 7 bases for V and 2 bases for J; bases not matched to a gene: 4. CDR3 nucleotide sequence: TGTGCCAGCATGAGGGGGCTAAACACTGAAGCTTTCTTT. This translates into CASMRGLNTEAFF.

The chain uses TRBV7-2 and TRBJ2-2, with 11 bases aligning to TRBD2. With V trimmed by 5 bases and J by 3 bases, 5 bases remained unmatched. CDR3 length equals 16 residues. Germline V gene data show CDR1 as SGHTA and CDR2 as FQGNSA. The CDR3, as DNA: TGTGCCAGCAGCATACTAGCGGGGGCCTACACCGGGGAGCTGTTTTTT. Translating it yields CASSILAGAYTGELFF. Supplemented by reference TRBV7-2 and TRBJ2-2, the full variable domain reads GAGVSQSPSNKVTEKGKDVELRCDPISGHTALYWYRQSLGQGLEFLIYFQGNSAPDKSGLPSDRFSAERTGGSVSTLTIQRTQQEDSAVYLCASSILAGAYTGELFFGEGSRLTVL.

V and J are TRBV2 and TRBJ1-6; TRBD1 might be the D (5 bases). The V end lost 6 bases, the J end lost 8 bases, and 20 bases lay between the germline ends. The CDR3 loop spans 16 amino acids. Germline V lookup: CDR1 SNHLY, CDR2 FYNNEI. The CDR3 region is CASRDPSGGRDSPLHF. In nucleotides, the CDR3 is TGTGCCAGCAGGGATCCCTCGGGGGGTAGGGATTCACCCCTCCACTTT.

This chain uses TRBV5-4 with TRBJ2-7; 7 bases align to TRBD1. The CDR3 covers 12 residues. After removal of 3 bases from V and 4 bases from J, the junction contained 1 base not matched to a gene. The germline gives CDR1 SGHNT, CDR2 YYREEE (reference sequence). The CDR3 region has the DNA TGTGCCAGCAGCTCGACAGGGTACGAGCAGTACTTC. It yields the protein CASSSTGYEQYF. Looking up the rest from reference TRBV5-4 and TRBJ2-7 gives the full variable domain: ETGVTQSPTHLIKTRGQQVTLRCSSQSGHNTVSWYQQALGQGPQFIFQYYREEENGRGNFPPRFSGLQFPNYSSELNVNALELDDSALYLCASSSTGYEQYFGPGTRLTVT.

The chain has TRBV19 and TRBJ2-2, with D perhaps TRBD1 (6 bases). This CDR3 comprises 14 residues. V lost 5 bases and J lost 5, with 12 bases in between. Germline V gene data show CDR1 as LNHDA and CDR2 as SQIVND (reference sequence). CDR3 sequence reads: CASSRQGKTGELFF. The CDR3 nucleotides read TGTGCCAGTAGTCGGCAGGGGAAAACCGGGGAGCTGTTTTTT. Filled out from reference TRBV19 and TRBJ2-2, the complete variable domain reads DGGITQSPKYLFRKEGQNVTLSCEQNLNHDAMYWYRQDPGQGLRLIYYSQIVNDFQKGDIAEGYSVSREKKESFPLTVTSAQKNPTAFYLCASSRQGKTGELFFGEGSRLTVL.

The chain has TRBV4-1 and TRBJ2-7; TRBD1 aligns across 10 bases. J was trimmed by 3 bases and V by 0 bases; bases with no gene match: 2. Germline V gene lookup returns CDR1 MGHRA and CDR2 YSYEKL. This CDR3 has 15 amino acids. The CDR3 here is CASSQDRTGGYEQYF. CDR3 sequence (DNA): TGCGCCAGCAGCCAAGATAGGACAGGGGGCTACGAGCAGTACTTC.

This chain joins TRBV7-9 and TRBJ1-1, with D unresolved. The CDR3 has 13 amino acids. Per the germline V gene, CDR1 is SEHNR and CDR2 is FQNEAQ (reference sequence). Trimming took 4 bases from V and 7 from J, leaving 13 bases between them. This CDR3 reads CASSSRGPIEAFF. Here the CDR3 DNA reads TGTGCCAGCAGCTCCCGCGGGCCGATTGAAGCTTTCTTT. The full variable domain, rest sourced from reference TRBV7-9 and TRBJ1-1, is DTGVSQNPRHKITKRGQNVTFRCDPISEHNRLYWYRQTLGQGPEFLTYFQNEAQLEKSRLLSDRFSAERPKGSFSTLEIQRTEQGDSAMYLCASSSRGPIEAFFGQGTRLTVV.

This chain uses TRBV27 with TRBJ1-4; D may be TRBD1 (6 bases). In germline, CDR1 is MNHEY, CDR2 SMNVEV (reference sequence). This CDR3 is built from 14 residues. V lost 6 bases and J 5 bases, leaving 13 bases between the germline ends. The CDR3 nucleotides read TGTGCCAGCAGAAAGACAGGAAAGAATGAAAAACTGTTTTTT. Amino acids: CASRKTGKNEKLFF.

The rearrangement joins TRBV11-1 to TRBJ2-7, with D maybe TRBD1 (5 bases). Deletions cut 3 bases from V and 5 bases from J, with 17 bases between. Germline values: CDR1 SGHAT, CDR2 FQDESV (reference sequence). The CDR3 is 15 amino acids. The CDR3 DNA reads TGTGCCAGCAGCTTGGGGCAGGGCATAATCGACGAGCAGTACTTC. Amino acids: CASSLGQGIIDEQYF.

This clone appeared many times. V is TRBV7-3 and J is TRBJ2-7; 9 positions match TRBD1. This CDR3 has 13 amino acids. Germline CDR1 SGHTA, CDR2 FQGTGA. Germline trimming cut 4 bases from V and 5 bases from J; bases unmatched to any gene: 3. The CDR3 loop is CASSSGQGNEQYF. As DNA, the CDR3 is TGTGCCAGCAGCTCGGGACAGGGTAACGAGCAGTACTTC.

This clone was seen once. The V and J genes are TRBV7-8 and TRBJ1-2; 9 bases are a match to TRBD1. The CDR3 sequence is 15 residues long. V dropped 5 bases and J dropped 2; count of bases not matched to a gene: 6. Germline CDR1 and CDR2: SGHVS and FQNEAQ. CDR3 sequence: CASSKWDRENYGYTF. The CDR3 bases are TGTGCCAGCAGCAAGTGGGACAGGGAGAACTATGGCTACACCTTC.

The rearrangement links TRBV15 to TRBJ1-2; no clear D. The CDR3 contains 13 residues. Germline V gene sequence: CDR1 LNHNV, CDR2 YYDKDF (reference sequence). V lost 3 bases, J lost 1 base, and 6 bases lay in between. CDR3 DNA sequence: TGTGCCACCAGCAGCGAATTTAACTATGGCTACACCTTC. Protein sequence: CATSSEFNYGYTF.

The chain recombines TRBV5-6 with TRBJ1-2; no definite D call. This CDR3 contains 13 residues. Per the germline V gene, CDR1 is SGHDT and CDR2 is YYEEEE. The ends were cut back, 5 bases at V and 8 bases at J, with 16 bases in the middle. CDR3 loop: CASSLPASGGYTF. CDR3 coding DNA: TGTGCCAGCAGTCTCCCCGCGTCCGGGGGCTACACCTTC.

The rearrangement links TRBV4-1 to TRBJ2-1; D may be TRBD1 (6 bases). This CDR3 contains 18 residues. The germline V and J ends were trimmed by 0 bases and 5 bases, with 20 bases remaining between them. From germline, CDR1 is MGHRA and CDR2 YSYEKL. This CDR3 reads CASSQDPTGTRRNNEQFF. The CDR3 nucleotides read TGCGCCAGCAGCCAAGACCCCACCGGGACACGGCGTAACAATGAGCAGTTCTTC.

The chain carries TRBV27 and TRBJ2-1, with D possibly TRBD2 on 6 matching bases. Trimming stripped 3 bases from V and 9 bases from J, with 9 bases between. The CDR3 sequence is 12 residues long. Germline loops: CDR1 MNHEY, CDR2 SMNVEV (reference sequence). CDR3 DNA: TGTGCCAGCAGTTTGGGGGGACCTGAGCAGTTCTTC. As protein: CASSLGGPEQFF.

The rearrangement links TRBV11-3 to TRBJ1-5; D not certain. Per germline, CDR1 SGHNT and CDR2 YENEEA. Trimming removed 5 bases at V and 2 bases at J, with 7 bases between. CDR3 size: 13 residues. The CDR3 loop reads CASSQFGNQPQHF. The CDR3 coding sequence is TGTGCCAGCAGCCAGTTTGGCAATCAGCCCCAGCATTTT.

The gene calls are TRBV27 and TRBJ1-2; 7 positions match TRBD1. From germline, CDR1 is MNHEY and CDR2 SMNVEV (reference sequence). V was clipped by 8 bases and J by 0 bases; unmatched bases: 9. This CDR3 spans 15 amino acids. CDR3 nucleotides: TGTGCCAGCGGGATACCAGGGGGGGCTAACTATGGCTACACCTTC. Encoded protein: CASGIPGGANYGYTF.